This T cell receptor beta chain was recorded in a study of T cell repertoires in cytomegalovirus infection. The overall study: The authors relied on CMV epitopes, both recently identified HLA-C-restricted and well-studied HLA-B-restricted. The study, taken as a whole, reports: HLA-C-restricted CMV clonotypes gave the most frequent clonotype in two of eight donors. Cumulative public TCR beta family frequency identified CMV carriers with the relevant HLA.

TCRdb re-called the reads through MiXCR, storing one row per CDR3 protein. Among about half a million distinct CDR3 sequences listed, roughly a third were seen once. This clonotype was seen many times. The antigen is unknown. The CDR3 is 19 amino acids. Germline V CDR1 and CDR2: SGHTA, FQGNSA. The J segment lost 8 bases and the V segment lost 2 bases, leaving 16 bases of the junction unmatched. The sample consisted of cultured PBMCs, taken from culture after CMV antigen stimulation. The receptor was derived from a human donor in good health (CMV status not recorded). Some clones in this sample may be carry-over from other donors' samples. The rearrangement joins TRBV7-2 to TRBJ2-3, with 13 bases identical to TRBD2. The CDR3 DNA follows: TGTGCCAGCAGCTTAAATTCTTTCCGGACTAGCGGGAGTTTTGGTACGCAGTATTTT. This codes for CASSLNSFRTSGSFGTQYF.